This T cell receptor (beta chain) was identified during a study of OX40 agonist ivuxolimab in advanced cancers. Study at large: Ivuxolimab, an antibody acting as an agonist of OX40 (CD134), was used to treat patients. The diagnoses of dose-escalation patients were hepatocellular carcinoma, melanoma, renal cell or head and neck cancer.

As to this clone: Its target is unknown.

Blood sampling took place at baseline, cycle 4 day 1, and cycle 7 day 1. Points from the study as a whole: Not determined was the antigen specificity of the expanded peripheral T cells.

Profiled with immunoSEQ multiplex PCR; TCRdb holds only in-frame clones, not every one. Of over 95,000 clones listed, roughly nine tenths are singletons. The sequence derives from an adult with an advanced solid tumor such as melanoma, head and neck, liver or kidney cancer. Here the sequenced sample was CD4+ or CD8+ T cells sorted from blood, taken in a trial of the OX40 agonist ivuxolimab.

This CDR3 is CASNLAGSGEQYF. For the CDR3, the DNA is TGTGCCAGCAACCTTGCGGGCTCTGGAGAGCAGTACTTC. The chain uses TRBV27 and TRBJ2-7, with D maybe TRBD2 (5 bases). The CDR3 covers 13 residues. Between the trimmed V and J ends, which lost 7 bases and 7 bases, there was a span of 17 bases. Germline loops: CDR1 MNHEY, CDR2 SMNVEV (reference sequence).